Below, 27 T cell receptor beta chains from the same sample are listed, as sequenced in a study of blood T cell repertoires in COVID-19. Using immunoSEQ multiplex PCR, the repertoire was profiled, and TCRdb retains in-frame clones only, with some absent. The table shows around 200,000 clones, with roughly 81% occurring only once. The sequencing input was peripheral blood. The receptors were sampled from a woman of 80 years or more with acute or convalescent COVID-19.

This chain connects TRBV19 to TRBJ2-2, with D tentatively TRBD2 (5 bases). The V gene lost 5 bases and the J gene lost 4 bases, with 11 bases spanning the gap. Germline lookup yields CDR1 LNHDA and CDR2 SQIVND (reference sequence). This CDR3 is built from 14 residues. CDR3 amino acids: CASSHGLITGELFF. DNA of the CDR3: TGTGCCAGTAGTCATGGACTTATCACCGGGGAGCTGTTTTTT.

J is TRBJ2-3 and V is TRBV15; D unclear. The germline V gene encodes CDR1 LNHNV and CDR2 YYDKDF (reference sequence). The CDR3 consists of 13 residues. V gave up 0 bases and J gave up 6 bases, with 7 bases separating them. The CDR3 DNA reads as TGTGCCACCAGCAGAGATCGTGTGGATACGCAGTATTTT. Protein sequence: CATSRDRVDTQYF.

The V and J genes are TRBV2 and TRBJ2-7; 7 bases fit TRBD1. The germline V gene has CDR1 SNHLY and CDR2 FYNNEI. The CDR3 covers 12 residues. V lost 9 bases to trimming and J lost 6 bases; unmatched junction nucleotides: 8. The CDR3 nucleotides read TGTGCCAGTCGACAGGGAGCGTTCGAGCAGTACTTC. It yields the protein CASRQGAFEQYF.

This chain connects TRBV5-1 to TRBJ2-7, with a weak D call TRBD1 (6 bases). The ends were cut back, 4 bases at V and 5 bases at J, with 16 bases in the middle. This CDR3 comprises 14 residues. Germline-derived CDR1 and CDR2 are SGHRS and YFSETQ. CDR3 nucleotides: TGCGCCAGCAGCGGGGCACTTCCAGGGGACGAGCAGTACTTC. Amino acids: CASSGALPGDEQYF.

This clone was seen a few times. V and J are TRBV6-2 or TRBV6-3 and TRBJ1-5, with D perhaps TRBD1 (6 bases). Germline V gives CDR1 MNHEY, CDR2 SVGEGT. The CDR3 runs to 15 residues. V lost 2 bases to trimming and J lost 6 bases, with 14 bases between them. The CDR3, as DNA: TGTGCCAGCAGTTACCATGCAGGGGTTATTCAGCCCCAGCATTTT. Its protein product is CASSYHAGVIQPQHF.

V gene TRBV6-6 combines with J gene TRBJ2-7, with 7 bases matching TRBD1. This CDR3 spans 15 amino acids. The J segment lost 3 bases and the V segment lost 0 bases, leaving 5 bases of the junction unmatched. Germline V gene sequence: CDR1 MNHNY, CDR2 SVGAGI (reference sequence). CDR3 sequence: CASSYSVTGFYEQYF. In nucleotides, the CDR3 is TGTGCCAGCAGTTACTCAGTGACAGGGTTCTACGAGCAGTACTTC.

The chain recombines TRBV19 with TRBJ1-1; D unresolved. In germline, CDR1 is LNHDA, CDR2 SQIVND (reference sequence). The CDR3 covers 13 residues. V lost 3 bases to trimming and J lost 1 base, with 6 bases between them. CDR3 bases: TGTGCCAGTAGTATTACCGGGAACACTGAAGCTTTCTTT. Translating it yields CASSITGNTEAFF.

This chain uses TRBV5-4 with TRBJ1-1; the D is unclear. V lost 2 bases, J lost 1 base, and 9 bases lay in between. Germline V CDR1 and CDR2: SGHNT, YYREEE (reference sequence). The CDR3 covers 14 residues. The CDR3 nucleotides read TGTGCCAGCAGCTTATCAATGGCGAACACTGAAGCTTTCTTT. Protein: CASSLSMANTEAFF.

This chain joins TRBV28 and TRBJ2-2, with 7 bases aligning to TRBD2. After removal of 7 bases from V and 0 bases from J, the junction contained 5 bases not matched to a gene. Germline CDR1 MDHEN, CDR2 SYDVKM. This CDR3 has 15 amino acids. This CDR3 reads CASTPGGANTGELFF. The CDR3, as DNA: TGTGCCAGCACTCCGGGGGGAGCGAACACCGGGGAGCTGTTTTTT.

The CDR3 region is CATASGNSNQPQHF. The CDR3 coding sequence is TGTGCCACCGCCTCGGGGAATAGCAATCAGCCCCAGCATTTT. The chain employs TRBV24-1 and TRBJ1-5; D is undetermined. Germline V gene lookup returns CDR1 KGHDR and CDR2 SFDVKD. The CDR3 length is 14 residues. Trimming cost V 9 bases and J 0 bases, with 11 bases left between them.

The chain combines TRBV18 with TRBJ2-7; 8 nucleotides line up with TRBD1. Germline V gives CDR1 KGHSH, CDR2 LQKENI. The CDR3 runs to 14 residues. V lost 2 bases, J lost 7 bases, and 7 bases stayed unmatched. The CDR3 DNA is TGTGCCAGCTCACCAAATCAGGGGGCTGGGGAGCAGTACTTC. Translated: CASSPNQGAGEQYF.

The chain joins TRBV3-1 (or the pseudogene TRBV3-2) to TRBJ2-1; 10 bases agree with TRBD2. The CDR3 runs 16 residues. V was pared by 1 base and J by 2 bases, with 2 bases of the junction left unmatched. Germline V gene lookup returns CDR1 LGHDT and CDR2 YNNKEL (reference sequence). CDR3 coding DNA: TGTGCCAGCAGCCAAGCGAGCGGGAGGGCCTACAATGAGCAGTTCTTC. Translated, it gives CASSQASGRAYNEQFF.

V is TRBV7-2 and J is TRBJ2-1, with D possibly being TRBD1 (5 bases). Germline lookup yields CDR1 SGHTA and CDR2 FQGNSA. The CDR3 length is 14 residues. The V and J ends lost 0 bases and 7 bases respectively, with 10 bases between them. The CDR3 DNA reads TGTGCCAGCAGCTTAGCGAGACAGCAGAATGAGCAGTTCTTC. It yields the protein CASSLARQQNEQFF.

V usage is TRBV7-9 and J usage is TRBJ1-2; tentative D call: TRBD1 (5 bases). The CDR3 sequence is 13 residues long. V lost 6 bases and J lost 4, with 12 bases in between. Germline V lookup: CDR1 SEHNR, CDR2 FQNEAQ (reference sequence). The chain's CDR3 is CASSYDSPYGYTF. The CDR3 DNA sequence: TGTGCCAGCAGTTATGACAGCCCCTATGGCTACACCTTC.

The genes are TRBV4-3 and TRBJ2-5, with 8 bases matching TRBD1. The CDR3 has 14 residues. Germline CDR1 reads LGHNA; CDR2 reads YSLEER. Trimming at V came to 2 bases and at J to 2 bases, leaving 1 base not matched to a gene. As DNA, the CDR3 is TGCGCCAGCAGCCAAAGACAGGGGCAAGAGACCCAGTACTTC. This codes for CASSQRQGQETQYF.

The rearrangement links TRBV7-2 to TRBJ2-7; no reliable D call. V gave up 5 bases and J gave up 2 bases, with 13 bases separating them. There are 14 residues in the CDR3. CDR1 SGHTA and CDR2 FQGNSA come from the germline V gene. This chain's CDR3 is CASSLLIGAYEQYF. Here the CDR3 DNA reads TGTGCCAGCAGCCTCCTAATTGGAGCCTACGAGCAGTACTTC.

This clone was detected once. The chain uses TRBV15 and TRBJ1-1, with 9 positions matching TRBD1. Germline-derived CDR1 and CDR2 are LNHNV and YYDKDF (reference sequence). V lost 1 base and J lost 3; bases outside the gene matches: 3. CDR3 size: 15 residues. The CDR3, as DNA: TGTGCCACCAGCAGAGGGACAGGGGTGGACACTGAAGCTTTCTTT. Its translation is CATSRGTGVDTEAFF.

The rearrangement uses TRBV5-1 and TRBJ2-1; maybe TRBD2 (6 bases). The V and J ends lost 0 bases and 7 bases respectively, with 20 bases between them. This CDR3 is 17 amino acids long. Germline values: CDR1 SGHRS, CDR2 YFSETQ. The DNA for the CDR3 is TGCGCCAGCAGCTTGGCCCTCTTGCCGGGAGTGGGTAATGAGCAGTTCTTC. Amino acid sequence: CASSLALLPGVGNEQFF.

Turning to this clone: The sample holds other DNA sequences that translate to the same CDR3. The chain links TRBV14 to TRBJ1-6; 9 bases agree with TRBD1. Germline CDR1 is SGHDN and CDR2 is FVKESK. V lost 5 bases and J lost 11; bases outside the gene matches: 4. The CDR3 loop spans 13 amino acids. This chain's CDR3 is CASSLGQGTPLHF. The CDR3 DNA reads TGTGCCAGCAGCTTGGGACAGGGAACACCCCTCCACTTT.

The CDR3 DNA is TGTGCCATCAGACAGGGGGCAACAGATACGCAGTATTTT. Protein product: CAIRQGATDTQYF. This chain joins TRBV25-1 and TRBJ2-3, with 10 bases matching TRBD1. The V and J ends lost 10 bases and 3 bases, in that order; junction bases with no gene match: 4. Germline V gene data show CDR1 as MGHDK and CDR2 as SYGVNS. This CDR3 region has 13 residues.

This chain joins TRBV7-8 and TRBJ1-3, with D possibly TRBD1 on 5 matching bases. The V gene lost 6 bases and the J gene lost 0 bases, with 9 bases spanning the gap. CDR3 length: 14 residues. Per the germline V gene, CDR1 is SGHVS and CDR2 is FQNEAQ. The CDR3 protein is CASSKTVSGNTIYF. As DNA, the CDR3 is TGTGCCAGCAGTAAGACAGTCTCTGGAAACACCATATATTTT. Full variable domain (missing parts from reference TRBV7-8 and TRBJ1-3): GAGVSQSPRYKVAKRGQDVALRCDPISGHVSLFWYQQALGQGPEFLTYFQNEAQLDKSGLPSDRFFAERPEGSVSTLKIQRTQQEDSAVYLCASSKTVSGNTIYFGEGSWLTVV.

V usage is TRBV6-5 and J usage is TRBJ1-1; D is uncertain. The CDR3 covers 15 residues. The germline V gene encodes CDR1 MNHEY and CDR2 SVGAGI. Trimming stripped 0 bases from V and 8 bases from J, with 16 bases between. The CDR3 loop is CASSYSRLPSAEAFF. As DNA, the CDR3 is TGTGCCAGCAGTTACTCGAGGTTACCCTCGGCCGAAGCTTTCTTT.

CDR3 in DNA: TGTGCCAGCAGCTTAGTCGGGACTAGCGTCGGGAATGAGCAGTTCTTC. Its translation: CASSLVGTSVGNEQFF. The chain uses TRBV7-2 and TRBJ2-1, with 10 bases identical to TRBD2. The CDR3 length is 16 residues. The junction had 7 bases not matched to a gene; V was cut back by 1 base and J by 7 bases. The germline CDR1 and CDR2 sequences are SGHTA and FQGNSA. The entire variable domain, with the rest obtained from reference TRBV7-2 and TRBJ2-1, is as follows: GAGVSQSPSNKVTEKGKDVELRCDPISGHTALYWYRQSLGQGLEFLIYFQGNSAPDKSGLPSDRFSAERTGGSVSTLTIQRTQQEDSAVYLCASSLVGTSVGNEQFFGPGTRLTVL.

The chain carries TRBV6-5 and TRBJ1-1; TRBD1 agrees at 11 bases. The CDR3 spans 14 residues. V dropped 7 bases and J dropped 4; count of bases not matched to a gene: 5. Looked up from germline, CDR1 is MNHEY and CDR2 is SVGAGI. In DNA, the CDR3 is TGTGCCAGCATCCGCGGGACAGGGGGCACTGAAGCTTTCTTT. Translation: CASIRGTGGTEAFF.

The CDR3 protein is CASSLLGTGVYEQYF. The CDR3 nucleotides read TGTGCCAGCAGTTTATTAGGGACAGGGGTTTACGAGCAGTACTTC. This chain joins TRBV27 and TRBJ2-7; 10 bases are a match to TRBD1. In germline, CDR1 is MNHEY, CDR2 SMNVEV (reference sequence). The CDR3 spans 15 residues. V trimming: 1 base; J trimming: 4 bases; junction bases outside the gene matches: 4.

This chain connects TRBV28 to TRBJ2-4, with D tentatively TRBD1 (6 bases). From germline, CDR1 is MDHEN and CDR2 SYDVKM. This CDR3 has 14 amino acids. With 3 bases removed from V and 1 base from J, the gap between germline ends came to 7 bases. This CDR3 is CASSLGAAKNIQYF. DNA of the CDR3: TGTGCCAGCAGTTTGGGGGCTGCCAAAAACATTCAGTACTTC. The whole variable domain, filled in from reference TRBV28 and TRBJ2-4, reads DVKVTQSSRYLVKRTGEKVFLECVQDMDHENMFWYRQDPGLGLRLIYFSYDVKMKEKGDIPEGYSVSREKKERFSLILESASTNQTSMYLCASSLGAAKNIQYFGAGTRLSVL.

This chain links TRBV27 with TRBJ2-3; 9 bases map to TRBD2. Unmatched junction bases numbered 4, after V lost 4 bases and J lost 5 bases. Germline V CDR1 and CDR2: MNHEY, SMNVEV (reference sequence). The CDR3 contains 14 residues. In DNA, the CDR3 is TGTGCCAGCAGTTCTAGCGGGAAGGGAGATACGCAGTATTTT. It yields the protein CASSSSGKGDTQYF.